Sequencing of this T cell receptor (beta chain) was carried out in a study of T cell responses to AZD1222 COVID-19 vaccine (dated by TCRdb to the early 2020s). About the full investigation: A total of approximately 240 trial participants underwent TCR sequencing, of whom some 210 received two doses of AZD1222 and some 26 received two doses of the MenACWY control vaccine. Trial participants were enrolled by age into subgroups of 18-55, 56-69 and 70-plus years, and about 150, 27 and 61 TCR-sequenced participants, respectively, were included in these subgroups.

About this clone: Its antigen target is currently unknown. No base qualities exist here, and no much larger clone lies one base off it.

The time point label on this specimen signifies: about 28 days (+/-7) after the second vaccine dose. AZD1222 recipients with second doses at about 4 weeks or about 12 weeks were pooled, because spike-specific TCR depth and breadth did not differ between schedules. Samples from vaccinated people were obtained from the UK trials COV001 and COV002, which included a single-blind randomized controlled phase 2/3 trial of AZD1222 (ChAdOx1 nCoV-19) in healthy adults. Trial participant PBMC samples were collected at day 0 and day 28 after the second dose for TCRbeta chain sequencing. CDR1 and CDR2 (MGHRA, YSYEKL) derive from the germline V gene. The CDR3 runs 13 amino acids, cysteine and phenylalanine included. Only CDR3 DNA remains: 39 bases, in frame from the first base. V is shortened by 6 bases, J by 2 bases, and the region joining them spans 7 bases. The study at large found these results: The 56-69-year group was small, and its depth increase did not reach significance, likely because of low power. Participants were mostly white British and included more females than males, and it was suggested by the authors that clonal diversity may have been underestimated. After two AZD1222 doses, spike-specific TCR breadth and depth were significantly higher than at day 0 and than in MenACWY recipients. CD4 TCRs associated with the vaccine covered the entire spike protein, and the dominant responses were in regions 160-218 and 743-854. Because no day 14 peak-response samples were available, repertoires were characterized only after the peak T cell response. Conclusions about previously exposed vaccinees are limited, since just six or seven AZD1222 recipients were seropositive for SARS-CoV-2 at baseline. Nearly half of unique spike-specific TCRs reportedly recognized epitopes outside regions mutated in the B.1.351 and B.1.1.7 variants.

The CDR3 regions of human TCRbeta chains were analyzed by immunosequencing. Processing in the source paper ran as follows. TCRs in the repertoires were compared against a reference library of SARS-CoV-2-specific TCRs that had been generated with the MIRA antigen-specificity platform. Breadth was defined as the fraction of unique TCRs that were SARS-CoV-2-associated, and depth was defined as the fraction of total T cells that were SARS-CoV-2-associated. Using the MIRA data, each spike-specific TCR was assigned both to the spike region to which the TCR was reactive and to a CD4 or CD8 class. Log10-transformed breadth and depth values were compared by one-way ANOVA with Sidak's multiple comparisons tests. TCRdb holds this immuneACCESS table with in-frame rearrangements only. Some clones are missing; in checked studies, unresolved V genes explain under half, and the rest has no known cause. Clonal size and the V and J genes are those of that table, whereas D and trimming came from the DNA. The sample contains 100,000 or so clones, 85% to 90% of them found a single time. The ten largest account for roughly 5.6% of the sample.

Material: peripheral blood, obtained 28 days after the second AZD1222 dose. The receptor was derived from an adult who received the AZD1222 COVID-19 vaccine. The V gene is TRBV4-1 and the J gene is TRBJ2-2, with the identity of the D gene unclear. This receptor carries the CDR3 CASRDRNTGELFF. The DNA reads as follows: TGCGCCAGCAGAGATCGAAACACCGGGGAGCTGTTTTTT.